The clone carrying this T cell receptor (beta chain) was counted only a few times. Its specificity is unknown. Moderate-to-severe activity, CAS at least 3, NOSPECS at least 4 and duration under 3 months characterized donors with ophthalmopathy. Pregnant or lactating patients and those with other autoimmune diseases or uncontrolled infections were excluded. A 10 ml volume of fresh peripheral blood provided the PBMCs. Germline V gene data show CDR1 as MNHEY and CDR2 as SVGAGI. Trimming took 0 bases from V and 0 from J, leaving 6 bases between them. The CDR3 spans 14 residues. These data are taken from a study of Graves' ophthalmopathy and Graves' hyperthyroidism. Whole-study results and caveats: The authors also found most expanded thyroid clonotypes above 0.001 frequency in blood.

The authors amplified TCR beta CDR3 regions, and they did so from RNA transcripts for repertoire sequencing. After a first-round RT-PCR with HTBI primers, a second-round multiplex PCR was run. In TCRdb, the multiplex PCR reads were re-called with MiXCR into one record per CDR3 protein. The sample lists roughly 700,000 distinct CDR3 sequences, 35% to 50% occurring once. Sequencing input: peripheral blood. The chain uses TRBV6-5 and TRBJ2-7; D ambiguous. The sequence derives from an adult man with Graves' ophthalmopathy. CDR3 amino acids: CASSYSTSSYEQYF. For the CDR3, the DNA is TGTGCCAGCAGTTACTCGACAAGCTCCTACGAGCAGTACTTC.